Listed below are T cell receptor beta chains from one sample, sequenced in a study of CD8+CD57+ T cells in acquired aplastic anemia. TCRdb called the reads again in MiXCR, with one record for every CDR3 protein. The table lists about 180,000 distinct CDR3 sequences, approximately 46% of them singletons. Source material: sorted CD4+, CD8+, or CD8+CD57+ T cells (not recorded which) from PBMCs. All receptors come from a human donor in good health. Both conserved end residues are part of each CDR3. D genes are given only for firm matches. Expanded clones are given a class, and other clones once, few, many or no size at all.

d_call	clone_size	v_call	j_call	cdr3_nt	cdr3_aa
TRBD1	-	TRBV29-1	TRBJ1-2	TGCAGCGTACGGGACAGCAACTATGGCTACACCTTC	CSVRDSNYGYTF
-	few	TRBV2	TRBJ1-1	TGTGCCAGCAGTGAATGCAGCACCAGGCGTGAAGCTTTCTTT	CASSECSTRREAFF
-	-	TRBV6-5	TRBJ2-4	TGTGCCAGCAGTTATGAGGGGTTAGGCAAAAACATTCAGTACTTC	CASSYEGLGKNIQYF
-	-	TRBV20-1	TRBJ2-5	TGCAGTGCTAGTTGGGCGGGGTTAAGTCATCGGGCCCAGTACTTC	CSASWAGLSHRAQYF
-	-	TRBV27	TRBJ2-7	TGTGCCAGCAGCTTAACAGTGAATCACGAGCAGTACTTC	CASSLTVNHEQYF
TRBD1	once	TRBV5-1	TRBJ2-1	TGCGCCAGCAGCTTGGGAGGGACAGGGGGCAATGAGCAGTTCTTC	CASSLGGTGGNEQFF
TRBD1	-	TRBV2	TRBJ2-2	TGTGCCAGCGACCCGACAGGGCCTAACGCCGGGGAGCTGTTTTTT	CASDPTGPNAGELFF
-	many	TRBV9	TRBJ2-7	TGTGCCAGCAGCCCCCGTGGGACGTCCCACGAGCAGTACTTC	CASSPRGTSHEQYF
-	-	TRBV15	TRBJ2-1	TGTGCCACCAGCAGCCCCCCGACGGGGCTCAATGAGCAGTTCTTC	CATSSPPTGLNEQFF
-	many	TRBV29-1	TRBJ1-1	TGCAGCGTTCGTACAGGGAACACTGAAGCTTTCTTT	CSVRTGNTEAFF
-	many	TRBV20-1	TRBJ1-5	TGCAGTGCTAGTATGAGTAGCAATCAGCCCCAGCATTTT	CSASMSSNQPQHF
TRBD2	-	TRBV20-1	TRBJ2-7	TGCAGTGCTGACCAAGGCGGGAGCGCCTACGAGCAGTACTTC	CSADQGGSAYEQYF
-	many	TRBV24-1	TRBJ2-3	TGTGCCACCAGTGATTTCCCTAGTGGTCGGGACACAGATACGCAGTATTTT	CATSDFPSGRDTDTQYF
-	many	TRBV7-2	TRBJ1-6	TGTGCCAGCAGATGGACCAACGGAAATTCACCCCTCCACTTT	CASRWTNGNSPLHF
-	-	TRBV20-1	TRBJ2-7	TGCAGTGCTAGGGTTTGGGAGCGCGAGCAGTACTTC	CSARVWEREQYF
TRBD2	many	TRBV19	TRBJ2-3	TGTGCCAGTAGTATTGCGCGCCTAGCGGGCACAGATACGCAGTATTTT	CASSIARLAGTDTQYF
-	few	TRBV2	TRBJ1-5	TGTGCCAGCACCGGGAGTCGCAATCAGCCCCAGCATTTT	CASTGSRNQPQHF
TRBD1	-	TRBV24-1	TRBJ1-2	TGTGCCACCAGTGATTCCAAGAAGGGGACAGACTATGGCTACACCTTC	CATSDSKKGTDYGYTF
-	many	TRBV13	TRBJ1-1	TGTGCCAGCAGCTTAGGTTGGCGGGCAAACACTGAAGCTTTCTTT	CASSLGWRANTEAFF
-	-	TRBV29-1	TRBJ2-7	TGCAGCGTAACCGAGTCTTACTACGAGCAGTACTTC	CSVTESYYEQYF
-	many	TRBV5-1	TRBJ1-6	TGCGCCAGCAGCGGCCCAGGGCCCGAGAATTCACCCCTCCACTTT	CASSGPGPENSPLHF
-	-	TRBV29-1	TRBJ1-2	TGCAGCGTTGGGGACCGAGCTAACTATGGCCACACCTTC	CSVGDRANYGHTF
TRBD2	-	TRBV5-1	TRBJ2-5	TGCGCCAGCAGCACACTAGCGGGAGGAGAGACCCAGTACTTC	CASSTLAGGETQYF
-	-	TRBV20-1	TRBJ2-3	TGCAGTGCTAGAGACATTTCGCCCAGGCTTAGCACAGATACGCAGTATTTT	CSARDISPRLSTDTQYF
-	-	TRBV15	TRBJ2-7	TGTGCCACCAGCAGAGGGGGGGGGCCAGCCTACGAGCAGTACTTC	CATSRGGGPAYEQYF
TRBD1	-	TRBV9	TRBJ2-3	TGTGCCAGCAGCGTCGGGACAGGGTGGACAGATACGCAGTATTTT	CASSVGTGWTDTQYF
-	few	TRBV7-9	TRBJ2-7	TGTGCCAGCAGCGATCATCCGTACGAGCAGTACTTC	CASSDHPYEQYF
TRBD2	-	TRBV24-1	TRBJ2-1	TGTGCCACCAGTGATTTGGCGGGAGGGTTGAAGGAGCAGTTCTTC	CATSDLAGGLKEQFF
-	-	TRBV2	TRBJ2-1	TGTGCCAGCAGTGAAAGGGCTCCCATTGGGGATGAGCAGTTCTTC	CASSERAPIGDEQFF
TRBD2	many	TRBV24-1	TRBJ2-1	TGTGCCACCAGTGAGGGGCTAGCGGATACGGATGAGCAGTTCTTC	CATSEGLADTDEQFF
TRBD1	-	TRBV29-1	TRBJ1-4	TGCAGCGTAGCAACAGGGGAGGATGAAAAACTGTTTTTT	CSVATGEDEKLFF
TRBD1	few	TRBV20-1	TRBJ1-4	TGCAGTGCTGTCCCGGGACAGGGGGCAGGAGAAAAACTGTTTTTT	CSAVPGQGAGEKLFF
-	many	TRBV20-1	TRBJ2-3	TGCAGTGCTAGAGTTAGCAGCACAGATACGCAGTATTTT	CSARVSSTDTQYF
-	many	TRBV11-3	TRBJ1-2	TGTGCCAGCAGCCCAACAGTGAACTATGGCTACACCTTC	CASSPTVNYGYTF
-	few	TRBV3-1	TRBJ2-1	TGTGCCAGCAGCCATCCTCGGTACAATGAGCAGTTCTTC	CASSHPRYNEQFF
-	-	TRBV29-1	TRBJ2-7	TGCAGCGTCCGGGACGGTCGTTACGAGCAGTACTTC	CSVRDGRYEQYF
-	few	TRBV10-3	TRBJ2-5	TGTGCCATCAGTGATCCGGACCTAGTAGTCTCGAAGGAGACCCAGTACTTC	CAISDPDLVVSKETQYF
TRBD2	many	TRBV6-5	TRBJ2-2	TGTGCCAGCAGCCACACCTGGAGCGGGGCGAACACCGGGGAGCTGTTTTTT	CASSHTWSGANTGELFF
-	-	TRBV5-1	TRBJ1-5	TGCGCCAGCAGCCTTAGTTGGGATCAGCCCCAGCATTTT	CASSLSWDQPQHF
TRBD1	few	TRBV6-2/TRBV6-3	TRBJ1-2	TGTGCCAGCAGCCTAAAGCAGGGGGCGCGTGGAGGCTACACCTTC	CASSLKQGARGGYTF
TRBD1	-	TRBV19	TRBJ1-6	TGTGCCAGTAGTAGGGACAGAGAGAATTCACCCCTCCACTTT	CASSRDRENSPLHF
TRBD2	-	TRBV30	TRBJ2-7	TGTGCCTGGAGTGCGGGACTAGCGGGATTTTTTGACGACGAGCAGTACTTC	CAWSAGLAGFFDDEQYF
-	many	TRBV20-1	TRBJ2-2	TGCAGTGCTAGAAGGCGTACCGGGGAGCTGTTTTTT	CSARRRTGELFF
-	-	TRBV29-1	TRBJ1-1	TGCAGCGTTGAAGGCCAGGAGAACACTGAAGCTTTCTTT	CSVEGQENTEAFF
-	-	TRBV10-3	TRBJ1-1	TGTGCCATCAGTGAATCCCTACTAACTGAAGCTTTCTTT	CAISESLLTEAFF
TRBD1	-	TRBV18	TRBJ2-1	TGTGCCAGCTCACCAACACAGGGGTTTGATGAGCAGTTCTTC	CASSPTQGFDEQFF
-	-	TRBV24-1	TRBJ2-1	TGTGCCACCAGTGATTTTGGGCAGGGCGGGAACAATGAGCAGTTCTTC	CATSDFGQGGNNEQFF
-	once	TRBV10-3	TRBJ2-6	TGTGCCATCAGGAGAGGGGGGGCCACTGGGGCCAACGTCCTGACTTTC	CAIRRGGATGANVLTF
TRBD1	many	TRBV9	TRBJ1-2	TGTGCCAGCAGCGTACAGGGGGATGGCTACACCTTC	CASSVQGDGYTF
TRBD2	-	TRBV20-1	TRBJ2-7	TGCAGTGCTAGAGATCTAGCGGGGGGGGACTACGAGCAGTACTTC	CSARDLAGGDYEQYF
TRBD1	-	TRBV10-3	TRBJ1-2	TGTGCCACGATCGCTAAAGGGACAGGAGATAACTATGGCTACACCTTC	CATIAKGTGDNYGYTF
-	once	TRBV12-3/TRBV12-4	TRBJ2-7	TGTGCCAGCAGTCCGGGACACCTGAATGCCTACGAGCAGTACTTC	CASSPGHLNAYEQYF
TRBD1	few	TRBV11-1	TRBJ1-4	TGTGCCAGCAGCTTGGGGCCCGGACAGGGGGGAAATGAAAAACTGTTTTTT	CASSLGPGQGGNEKLFF